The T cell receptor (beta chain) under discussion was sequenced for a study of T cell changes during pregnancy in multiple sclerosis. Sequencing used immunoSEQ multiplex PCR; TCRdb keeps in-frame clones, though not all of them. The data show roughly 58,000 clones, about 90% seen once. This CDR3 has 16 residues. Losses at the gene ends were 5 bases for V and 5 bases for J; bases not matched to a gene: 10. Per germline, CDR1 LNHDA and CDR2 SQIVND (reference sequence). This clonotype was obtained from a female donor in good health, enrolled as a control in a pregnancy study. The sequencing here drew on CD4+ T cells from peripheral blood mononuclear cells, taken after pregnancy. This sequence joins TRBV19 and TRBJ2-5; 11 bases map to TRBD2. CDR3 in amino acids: CASSSKLAGEWETQYF. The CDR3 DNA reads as TGTGCCAGTAGTTCAAAACTAGCGGGGGAGTGGGAGACCCAGTACTTC. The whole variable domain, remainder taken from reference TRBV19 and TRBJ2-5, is DGGITQSPKYLFRKEGQNVTLSCEQNLNHDAMYWYRQDPGQGLRLIYYSQIVNDFQKGDIAEGYSVSREKKESFPLTVTSAQKNPTAFYLCASSSKLAGEWETQYFGPGTRLLVL.